Below are 31 T cell receptor beta chains sequenced from a single sample in a study of identical twins. From the 5' RACE reads, TCRdb called clonotypes with MiXCR, one entry per CDR3 protein. The repertoire holds 420,000 or so distinct CDR3 sequences, with less than 20% as singletons. Input material: naive T cells sorted from blood. The source is a man aged 50 or older in good health.

This rearrangement joins TRBV20-1 to TRBJ1-1; 9 bases fit TRBD1. Trimming took 3 bases from V and 1 from J; bases not matched to a gene: 6. The CDR3 spans 15 residues. CDR1 is DFQATT and CDR2 is SNEGSKA in the germline V gene (reference sequence). The CDR3 DNA reads as TGCAGTGCTAGCCATCCGGGACAGGGGAACACTGAAGCTTTCTTT. Encoded protein: CSASHPGQGNTEAFF.

The rearrangement links TRBV5-1 to TRBJ2-3; either TRBD1 or TRBD2 may fit D (6 bases each). V was cut by 4 bases and J by 1 base, with 13 bases left in between. This CDR3 has 15 residues. Germline V lookup: CDR1 SGHRS, CDR2 YFSETQ. The CDR3 DNA reads TGCGCCAGCAGCCCTACGGGGGCCCGCACAGATACGCAGTATTTT. This encodes CASSPTGARTDTQYF.

This clonotype was seen only a few times. The chain recombines TRBV18 with TRBJ2-1, with D possibly matching TRBD2 (5 bases). Germline-derived CDR1 and CDR2 are KGHSH and LQKENI. The CDR3 has 18 amino acids. V was trimmed by 6 bases and J by 1 base, leaving 22 bases between them. CDR3 region: CASSLDYTGLGSYNEQFF. The CDR3 nucleotides read TGTGCCAGCTCTCTCGACTACACGGGATTGGGGTCCTACAATGAGCAGTTCTTC.

This clonotype has only one observation. V usage is TRBV18 and J usage is TRBJ2-3; TRBD1 aligns across 9 bases. Looked up from germline, CDR1 is KGHSH and CDR2 is LQKENI. The CDR3 consists of 14 residues. Trimming removed 4 bases from V and 3 bases from J; junction bases left unmatched: 2. Written as DNA, the CDR3 is TGTGCCAGCTCACAGACAGGGGGGACAGATACGCAGTATTTT. This translates into CASSQTGGTDTQYF.

The chain links TRBV6-1 to TRBJ2-3, with TRBD1 matching 9 bases. The CDR3 runs to 14 residues. CDR1 MNHNS and CDR2 SASEGT come from the germline V gene. V was pared by 8 bases and J by 6 bases, with 9 bases of the junction left unmatched. The CDR3 DNA sequence: TGTGCCAGCCTCAAGGGACAGGGCGGGGATACGCAGTATTTT. Translating it yields CASLKGQGGDTQYF.

This clonotype was found a few times. This chain uses TRBV6-2 or TRBV6-3 with TRBJ2-3; no clear D gene. The V gene's germline CDR1 is MNHEY and CDR2 SVGEGT. This CDR3 comprises 14 residues. Trimming removed 7 bases at V and 1 base at J, with 12 bases between. DNA for the CDR3: TGTGCCAGCAAGGTGCAGCCTCGCACAGATACGCAGTATTTT. Encoded protein: CASKVQPRTDTQYF.

A remark on this clonotype: A much larger clone is a single base away; this may be a read error. The J gene is TRBJ2-5, the V gene TRBV3-1; weak D call: TRBD2 (5 bases). CDR3 length: 16 amino acids. Germline lookup yields CDR1 LGHDT and CDR2 YNNKEL (reference sequence). The CDR3 loop reads CSSSHPLVNDGAVQYF. The CDR3 DNA reads TGTTCCAGCAGCCACCCACTAGTGAATGATGGAGCCGTCCAGTACTTC.

This clonotype was counted between two and nine times. The chain joins TRBV6-5 to TRBJ2-7; 9 bases match TRBD2. Germline lookup yields CDR1 MNHEY and CDR2 SVGAGI. CDR3 size: 14 residues. Trimming took 2 bases from V and 3 from J; bases not matched to a gene: 2. The DNA for the CDR3 is TGTGCCAGCAGTTACGGGACTAGCCACTACGAGCAGTACTTC. It yields the protein CASSYGTSHYEQYF.

The V gene is TRBV10-3, the J gene TRBJ2-3; tentative D call: TRBD2 (5 bases). CDR3 size: 16 residues. V was clipped by 6 bases and J by 2 bases, with 18 bases between them. Germline CDR1 ENHRY, CDR2 SYGVKD. The CDR3: CAISRFSDDPTDTQYF. DNA of the CDR3: TGTGCCATCAGCAGGTTTAGCGATGATCCCACAGATACGCAGTATTTT.

V gene TRBV28 combines with J gene TRBJ2-3; tentative D call: TRBD1 (6 bases). The germline gives CDR1 MDHEN, CDR2 SYDVKM. The CDR3 loop spans 14 amino acids. V was shortened by 5 bases and J by 0 bases, with 9 bases between the two germline ends. CDR3 DNA: TGTGCCAGCAGTATACAGGGAAGCACAGATACGCAGTATTTT. Its translation is CASSIQGSTDTQYF.

This sequence joins TRBV6-1 and TRBJ2-2; D perhaps matches TRBD2 (5 bases). Deletions cut 9 bases from V and 2 bases from J, with 10 bases between. The CDR3 contains 13 residues. Germline CDR1 is MNHNS and CDR2 is SASEGT. CDR3 loop: CASSGINTGELFF. CDR3 nucleotide sequence: TGTGCCAGTTCCGGGATAAACACCGGGGAGCTGTTTTTT.

This clonotype was seen more than once but under ten times. The chain combines TRBV20-1 with TRBJ2-2; no clear D. This CDR3 region has 15 residues. The V and J ends lost 0 bases and 2 bases respectively, with 10 bases between them. Looked up from germline, CDR1 is DFQATT and CDR2 is SNEGSKA (reference sequence). The CDR3: CSAREFMDNTGELFF. In DNA form, the CDR3 reads TGCAGTGCTAGAGAATTCATGGACAACACCGGGGAGCTGTTTTTT.

In its sample, this clonotype was seen a few times. J is TRBJ2-5 and V is TRBV29-1; no clear D. The CDR3 loop spans 11 amino acids. Germline V gene data show CDR1 as SQVTM and CDR2 as ANQGSEA. V was pared by 7 bases and J by 4 bases, with 10 bases between. The CDR3 nucleotides are TGCAGCGAAACAGTGGGAGAGACCCAGTACTTC. Translated: CSETVGETQYF.

The V gene is TRBV6-1, the J gene TRBJ2-7; 8 bases are shared with TRBD2. V was clipped by 5 bases and J by 2 bases; unmatched bases: 5. The CDR3 spans 14 residues. Germline CDR1 MNHNS, CDR2 SASEGT. The CDR3 is CASSRAGDAYEQYF. In DNA, the CDR3 is TGTGCCAGCAGTAGAGCGGGAGACGCCTACGAGCAGTACTTC.

This clonotype appeared a few times. The chain has TRBV20-1 and TRBJ1-2, with 9 nucleotides matching TRBD1. After removal of 5 bases from V and 7 bases from J, the junction contained 2 bases not matched to a gene. Germline CDR1 reads DFQATT; CDR2 reads SNEGSKA (reference sequence). The CDR3 sequence is 11 residues long. CDR3 region: CSAWDRVGYTF. For the CDR3, the DNA is TGCAGTGCTTGGGACAGGGTTGGCTACACCTTC.

The chain combines TRBV14 with TRBJ1-1; D ambiguous. The CDR3 sequence is 13 residues long. V was shortened by 5 bases and J by 0 bases, with 7 bases between the two germline ends. In germline, CDR1 is SGHDN, CDR2 FVKESK. Written as DNA, the CDR3 is TGTGCCAGCAGCAACTCTTTGAACACTGAAGCTTTCTTT. Its translation: CASSNSLNTEAFF.

The chain couples TRBV5-1 to TRBJ1-4; a possible D gene is TRBD1 (6 bases). V shed 4 bases and J shed 0 bases, with 13 bases lying between them. Per the germline V gene, CDR1 is SGHRS and CDR2 is YFSETQ. The CDR3 runs 16 residues. Written as DNA, the CDR3 is TGCGCCAGCAGCCGTGGGACACTTGCAACTAATGAAAAACTGTTTTTT. It encodes CASSRGTLATNEKLFF.

This chain's CDR3 is CASSQHAGANTEAFF. In nucleotides, the CDR3 is TGCGCCAGCAGCCAACACGCGGGGGCGAACACTGAAGCTTTCTTT. The chain combines TRBV4-3 with TRBJ1-1; a weak D match, TRBD1 (6 bases). Germline V gene sequence: CDR1 LGHNA, CDR2 YSLEER. The CDR3 length is 15 residues. The V gene lost 2 bases and the J gene lost 1 base, with 11 bases spanning the gap.

This clonotype showed up just a few times. CDR3 sequence: CSLKYANTGELFF. The CDR3, as DNA: TGCAGCCTTAAGTATGCGAACACCGGGGAGCTGTTTTTT. The chain is built from TRBV29-1 and TRBJ2-2; no clear D. CDR1 and CDR2 (germline): SQVTM, ANQGSEA. The CDR3 totals 13 residues. Trimming cost V 8 bases and J 0 bases, with 10 bases left between them.

This clonotype was recorded many times. The V and J genes are TRBV5-6 and TRBJ2-2; D gene unclear. With 1 base removed from V and 7 bases from J, the gap between germline ends came to 8 bases. Germline V gene lookup returns CDR1 SGHDT and CDR2 YYEEEE. The CDR3 covers 13 residues. CDR3 region: CASSLNDFGELFF. The CDR3 nucleotides are TGTGCCAGCAGCTTGAATGACTTCGGGGAGCTGTTTTTT.

The V call is TRBV7-9, the J call TRBJ2-1; D possibly uses TRBD1 or TRBD2 (5 bases each). Germline CDR1 reads SEHNR; CDR2 reads FQNEAQ (reference sequence). CDR3 length: 14 residues. V was pared by 1 base and J by 6 bases, with 10 bases between. CDR3 bases: TGTGCCAGCAGCTTAGAGCTGGGGGTCAATGAGCAGTTCTTC. Amino acid sequence: CASSLELGVNEQFF. Variable domain in full (rest from reference TRBV7-9 and TRBJ2-1): DTGVSQNPRHKITKRGQNVTFRCDPISEHNRLYWYRQTLGQGPEFLTYFQNEAQLEKSRLLSDRFSAERPKGSFSTLEIQRTEQGDSAMYLCASSLELGVNEQFFGPGTRLTVL.

There are a few counts of this clonotype. The chain is built from TRBV7-2 and TRBJ1-2; TRBD1 is a possible D gene (5 bases). The CDR3 is 16 amino acids. The germline gives CDR1 SGHTA, CDR2 FQGNSA. V was clipped by 4 bases and J by 4 bases, with 19 bases between them. For the CDR3, the DNA is TGTGCCAGCAGCTCCCGCCTAAGACAGTGGGTCTATGGCTACACCTTC. It encodes CASSSRLRQWVYGYTF. Full variable domain (remainder filled in from reference TRBV7-2 and TRBJ1-2): GAGVSQSPSNKVTEKGKDVELRCDPISGHTALYWYRQSLGQGLEFLIYFQGNSAPDKSGLPSDRFSAERTGGSVSTLTIQRTQQEDSAVYLCASSSRLRQWVYGYTFGSGTRLTVV.

The chain carries TRBV5-1 and TRBJ2-2, with D unresolved. This CDR3 comprises 13 residues. The V end was cut by 7 bases, the J end by 6 bases, with 13 bases between. The germline V gene encodes CDR1 SGHRS and CDR2 YFSETQ. CDR3 in amino acids: CASSRQDSGELFF. DNA of the CDR3: TGCGCCAGCTCCCGGCAGGATTCCGGGGAGCTGTTTTTT.

The chain joins TRBV7-9 to TRBJ1-2; D call uncertain. The germline gives CDR1 SEHNR, CDR2 FQNEAQ (reference sequence). This CDR3 has 16 residues. Trimming stripped 5 bases from V and 8 bases from J, with 24 bases between. The chain's CDR3 is CASSLGTARPSGGYTF. In DNA, the CDR3 is TGTGCCAGCAGCCTCGGAACCGCACGGCCATCGGGAGGCTACACCTTC.

The rearrangement links TRBV18 to TRBJ2-7; tentative D call: TRBD1 (6 bases). With 2 bases removed from V and 0 bases from J, the gap between germline ends came to 11 bases. The CDR3 extends over 15 amino acids. Germline V gene lookup returns CDR1 KGHSH and CDR2 LQKENI. CDR3 sequence (DNA): TGTGCCAGCTCACCAAGGGACACCGGCTCCTACGAGCAGTACTTC. This gives the protein CASSPRDTGSYEQYF.

The chain has TRBV27 and TRBJ2-1, with D hard to call. The CDR3 contains 9 residues. Germline lookup yields CDR1 MNHEY and CDR2 SMNVEV (reference sequence). The germline V and J ends were trimmed by 7 bases and 7 bases, with 2 bases remaining between them. CDR3 residues: CASNNEQFF. In nucleotides, the CDR3 is TGTGCCAGCAATAATGAGCAGTTCTTC.

There are many counts of this clonotype. V is TRBV7-2 and J is TRBJ2-5; D is ambiguous. Per germline, CDR1 SGHTA and CDR2 FQGNSA. CDR3 size: 15 residues. The V gene lost 1 base and the J gene lost 1 base, with 10 bases spanning the gap. The CDR3 loop is CASSLVRNSQETQYF. The CDR3 nucleotides are TGTGCCAGCAGCTTAGTGCGGAATTCCCAAGAGACCCAGTACTTC.

This clonotype was seen ten or more times. The chain has TRBV20-1 and TRBJ1-5; D call uncertain. Trimming shortened V by 1 base and J by 0 bases, and 4 bases separated the two germline ends. This CDR3 has 13 residues. CDR1 DFQATT and CDR2 SNEGSKA come from the germline V gene (reference sequence). The CDR3 region is CSARVFSNQPQHF. The DNA for the CDR3 is TGCAGTGCTAGAGTATTTAGCAATCAGCCCCAGCATTTT.

V usage is TRBV7-9 and J usage is TRBJ2-2; 8 bases match TRBD1. The CDR3 is 16 residues long. The ends lost 5 bases at V and 2 bases at J; junction bases unmatched: 7. Looked up from germline, CDR1 is SEHNR and CDR2 is FQNEAQ (reference sequence). The CDR3 loop is CASSTGQGPNTGELFF. CDR3 sequence (DNA): TGTGCCAGCAGCACCGGACAGGGACCAAACACCGGGGAGCTGTTTTTT.

This chain connects TRBV7-9 to TRBJ1-2; D possibly corresponds to TRBD1 (6 bases). Per the germline V gene, CDR1 is SEHNR and CDR2 is FQNEAQ (reference sequence). V lost 5 bases and J 2 bases, leaving 15 bases between the germline ends. The CDR3 has 15 amino acids. This chain's CDR3 is CASSPNMGANYGYTF. Here the CDR3 DNA reads TGTGCCAGCAGCCCAAATATGGGGGCCAACTATGGCTACACCTTC.

This clonotype was counted at least ten times. The V gene is TRBV21-1, the J gene TRBJ2-1; the DNA was not used to check the table's D call, TRBD2. TRBV21-1 is termed a pseudogene. The CDR3 is 17 amino acids. This chain's CDR3 is CASSKISAGGPYNEQFF. CDR3 nucleotides: TGTGCCAGCAGCAAAATCTCGGCGGGAGGGCCTTACAATGAGCAGTTCTTC.